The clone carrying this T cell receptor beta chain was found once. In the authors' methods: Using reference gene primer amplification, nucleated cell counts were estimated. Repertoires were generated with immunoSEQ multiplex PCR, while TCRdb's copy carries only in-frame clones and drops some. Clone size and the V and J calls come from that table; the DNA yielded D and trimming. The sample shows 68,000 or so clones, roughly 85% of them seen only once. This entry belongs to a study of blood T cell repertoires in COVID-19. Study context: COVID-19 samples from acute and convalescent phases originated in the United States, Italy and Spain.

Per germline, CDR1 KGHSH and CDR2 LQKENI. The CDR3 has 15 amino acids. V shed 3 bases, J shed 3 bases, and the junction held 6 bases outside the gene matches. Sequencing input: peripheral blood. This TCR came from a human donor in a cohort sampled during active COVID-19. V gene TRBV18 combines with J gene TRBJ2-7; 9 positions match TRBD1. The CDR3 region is CASSPPGQGDYEQYF. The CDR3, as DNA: TGTGCCAGCTCACCCCCGGGACAGGGTGACTACGAGCAGTACTTC.